This T cell receptor (beta chain) was recorded in a study of T cell repertoires in cytomegalovirus infection. Study overall: Public TCR beta signature analysis indicated the presence of both CMV infection and matching HLA type.

The study's findings and limits: Carriers of CMV and the relevant HLA type were discriminated by public TCR beta frequency.

TCRdb reanalysed the reads using MiXCR and keeps one entry per CDR3 protein. The sample has about 60,000 distinct CDR3 sequences; about 30% are singletons. With respect to this clonotype: Its antigen is unknown.

Sequenced input: PBMCs, sequenced either directly or after in vitro stimulation (not recorded which). The sequence came from a human donor in good health (CMV status not recorded). Some clones in this sample may be carry-over from other donors' samples.

CDR3 region: CATRLAGGQGEQFF. In nucleotides, the CDR3 is TGTGCCACCCGCCTAGCGGGGGGGCAGGGTGAGCAGTTCTTC. The chain employs TRBV19 and TRBJ2-1; 12 bases are a match to TRBD2. Germline V CDR1 and CDR2: LNHDA, SQIVND (reference sequence). V trimming: 10 bases; J trimming: 9 bases; junction bases outside the gene matches: 10. The CDR3 covers 14 residues.